This T cell receptor beta chain was documented in a study of blood T cell repertoires in COVID-19 (dated by TCRdb to between 2020 and 2021). Notes on the research overall: Collaborator samples came from the United States, Italy and Spain and covered acute and convalescent phases of COVID-19. The material from the prospective study consisted of cDNA or gDNA derived from T cells, B-cell-depleted T cells, or PBMCs. The dataset comprised deeply sampled blood TCRbeta repertoires from subjects exposed to, actively infected with, or recovered from COVID-19. The repertoires were released in a freely available public database intended as a resource for research on the immune response to SARS-CoV-2. The samples were drawn from the first 160 participants of the ongoing ImmuneRACE study and from under 1,500 subjects provided by 6 global collaborators. A de-identified subject ID, COVID-19 status, age in years and sex were almost always included in the sample metadata. Where available, HLA class I and class II types were obtained from metadata supplied by the sample provider rather than from assay-based typing. The paper as a whole reports these results and caveats: Clinical and demographic metadata were provided uncurated, with the amount varying by source and participant.

Details on this clone: The specificity of this receptor is unknown. Base quality data are lacking; no much larger clone is found one base away.

Taken from cysteine to phenylalanine, the CDR3 has 19 residues. This entry keeps only the CDR3 DNA: 57 bases, framed from base 1. TCRbeta CDR3 regions were amplified from genomic DNA using the immunoSEQ Assay, a bias-controlled multiplex PCR. As for the original processing: Within the assay, amplification of reference gene primers was used to estimate how many nucleated cells each sample contained. To quantify the absolute abundance of each unique TCRbeta CDR3 rearrangement, sequence reads were collapsed and filtered. For each sample, productive Simpson clonality was calculated by taking the square root of Simpson's diversity index across productive rearrangements. As stored in TCRdb, this immuneACCESS dataset retains in-frame rearrangements with V and J assigned. A fraction of the clones does not appear; measured against another copy, unresolved V genes explain less than half of the discrepancy, and the remainder lacks a known reason. The DNA was the basis for D and trimming; V, J and clone size are from that table. Present in this sample are around 300,000 clones, almost 90% of which were seen just once. The top ten clonotypes cover roughly 1.5% of the sample.

In the prospective study, participants were about 18 to 89 years old, resided in approximately 25 geographic areas of the United States, and were enrolled through a virtual design. In the prospective study, cohorts were assigned on the basis of participant-reported clinical history obtained from a screening survey and a study questionnaire. Mobile phlebotomists in the prospective study collected whole blood, serum and a nasopharyngeal or oropharyngeal swab from every participant. Additional blood draws and questionnaires over an approximately 2-month period could optionally be provided by prospective study participants. Before DNA extraction, blood samples from the prospective study were shipped at room temperature or frozen.

The sequence joins TRBV21-1 to TRBJ2-7; the D call TRBD2 from the table was never checked on the DNA. TRBV21-1 is shown as a pseudogene. Specimen: PBMCs or T cells enriched from blood (not recorded which). The receptor comes from a young woman with acute COVID-19. The DNA is TGTGCCAGGCTCCGAACTATGAGGGTATCTCTAGAAGAATTCTACGAGCAGTACTTC. This codes for CARLRTMRVSLEEFYEQYF.